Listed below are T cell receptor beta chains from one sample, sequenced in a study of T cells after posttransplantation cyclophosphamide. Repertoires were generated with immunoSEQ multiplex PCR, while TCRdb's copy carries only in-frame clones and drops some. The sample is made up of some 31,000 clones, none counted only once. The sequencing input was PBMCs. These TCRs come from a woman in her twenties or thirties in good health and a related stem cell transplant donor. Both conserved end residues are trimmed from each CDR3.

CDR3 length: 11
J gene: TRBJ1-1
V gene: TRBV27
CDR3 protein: ASRLNRNTEAF

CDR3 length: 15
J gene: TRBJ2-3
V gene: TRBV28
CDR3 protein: ASIGTAIQIITDTQY

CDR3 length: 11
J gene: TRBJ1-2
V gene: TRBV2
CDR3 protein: ASSRTGARGYT

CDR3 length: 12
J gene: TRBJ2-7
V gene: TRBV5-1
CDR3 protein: ASSPSGSLYEQY

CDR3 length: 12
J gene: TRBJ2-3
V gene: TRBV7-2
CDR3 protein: ASSFGLVADTQY

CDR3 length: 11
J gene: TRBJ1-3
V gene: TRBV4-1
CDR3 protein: ASSPGERGTIY

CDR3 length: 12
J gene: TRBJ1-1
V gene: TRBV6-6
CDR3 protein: ASTTLSGTTEAF

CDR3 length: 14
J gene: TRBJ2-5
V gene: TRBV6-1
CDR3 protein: ASSALAGGHQETQY

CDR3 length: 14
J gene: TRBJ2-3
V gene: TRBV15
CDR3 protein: ATSRGGIAGGNTQY

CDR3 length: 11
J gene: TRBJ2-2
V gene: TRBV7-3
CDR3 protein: ASSYQGYGELF

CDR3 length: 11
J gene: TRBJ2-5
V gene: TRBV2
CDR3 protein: ASSMGLGEAQY

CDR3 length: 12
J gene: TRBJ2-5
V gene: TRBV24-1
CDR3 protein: ATRTGEVGETQY

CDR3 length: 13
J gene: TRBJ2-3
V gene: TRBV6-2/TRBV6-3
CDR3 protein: ASRTSERTTDTQY

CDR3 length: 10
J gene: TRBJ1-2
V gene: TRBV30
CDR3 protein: AWSVGGNGYT

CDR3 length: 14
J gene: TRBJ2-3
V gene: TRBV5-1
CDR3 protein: ASRAGTSGGAYTQY

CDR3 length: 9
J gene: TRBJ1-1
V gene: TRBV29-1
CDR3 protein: SVGTGLGAF

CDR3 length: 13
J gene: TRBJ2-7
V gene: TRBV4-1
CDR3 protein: ASSQWTGHSYEQY

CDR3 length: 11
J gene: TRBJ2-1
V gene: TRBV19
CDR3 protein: ASGQGSYNEQF

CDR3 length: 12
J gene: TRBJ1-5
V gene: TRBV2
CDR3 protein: ASSEAHSNQPQH

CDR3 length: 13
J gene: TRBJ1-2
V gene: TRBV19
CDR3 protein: ASSPGQASYDGYT